A single TCR beta chain is shown here with its context. This specimen comes from a study of OX40 agonist ivuxolimab in advanced cancers. J was trimmed by 6 bases and V by 4 bases; bases with no gene match: 3. CDR3 length: 12 residues. Germline V CDR1 and CDR2: MDHEN, SYDVKM. Only in-frame clones appear in the TCRdb table, and some are missing; sequencing was by immunoSEQ multiplex PCR. The sample lists under 95,000 clones, roughly nine tenths occurring once. The chain is built from TRBV28 and TRBJ2-7, with 7 positions matching TRBD1. This TCR was sampled from an adult with an advanced solid tumor such as melanoma, head and neck, liver or kidney cancer. Material: CD4+ or CD8+ T cells sorted from blood, obtained in a trial of the OX40 agonist ivuxolimab. CDR3 DNA sequence: TGTGCCAGCAGTTCCGGGACAGTCGAGCAGTACTTC. This sequence encodes CASSSGTVEQYF.